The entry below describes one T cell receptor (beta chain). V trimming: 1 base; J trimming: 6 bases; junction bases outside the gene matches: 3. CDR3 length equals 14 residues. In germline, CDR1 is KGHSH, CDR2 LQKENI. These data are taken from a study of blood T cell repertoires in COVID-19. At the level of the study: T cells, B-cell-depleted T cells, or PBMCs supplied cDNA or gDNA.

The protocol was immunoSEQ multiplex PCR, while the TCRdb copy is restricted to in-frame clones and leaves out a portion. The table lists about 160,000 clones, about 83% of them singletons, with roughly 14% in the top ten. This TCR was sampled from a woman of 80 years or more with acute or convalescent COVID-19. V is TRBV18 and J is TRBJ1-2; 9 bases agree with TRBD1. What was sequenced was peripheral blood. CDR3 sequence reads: CASSPRTGGDGYTF. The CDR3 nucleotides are TGTGCCAGCTCACCACGCACAGGGGGCGATGGCTACACCTTC.